This TCR beta chain was observed in a study of blood T cells in healthy people across ages (dated by TCRdb to 2015 to 2017). Background for the entire study: In model experiments, template switching captured about one uniquely barcoded TCR beta cDNA molecule for every two T cells. Using the same blood draw, the study looked at two additional independent replicas of 1 million unique cDNA reads for two donors, one aged 18 to 29 and the other aged 80 or older. To avoid experimental bias, donors of different ages were distributed randomly across sequencing lanes. Age-related changes in TCR beta repertoire diversity were measured in the study by deep sequencing normalized with unique cDNA molecular identifiers. The donors were split into four age groups: young (average about 15 years), middle-aged (roughly 42), aged (more than 60) and long-lived (under 90). Overall results and qualifications from the work: The long-lived group showed more naive CD4+ T cells, fewer expanded clones and increased TCR diversity than the aged group, suggesting age selection. Donor CMV infection status was unknown, potentially confounding age-related changes in expanded clonotypes. Total diversity estimates from one million sequenced T cells were considered lower bounds and underestimates. Observed TCR beta diversity per million T cells fell roughly linearly with age, and a significant reduction was already apparent by age around 44. Conclusive comparison of naive and antigen-experienced compartments was prevented by the profiling of bulk unsorted PBMCs. A strong correlation was found between observed TCR beta diversity and the percentage of naive T cells measured by flow cytometry.

This clonotype was counted a single time. Its antigen is still unknown. No much larger clonotype is one base removed from it; base qualities were not supplied. One read yields weak evidence. V and J are trimmed by 1 base and 6 bases, and the gene matches miss 8 bases of the junction. CDR1 and CDR2 (LGHNA, YSLEER) derive from the germline V gene. There are 16 amino acids in the CDR3, from cysteine to phenylalanine inclusive. The entry retains the CDR3 DNA only, 48 bases that are in frame from base 1. Donors were under 40 systemically healthy Caucasian individuals from Russia aged 6 to 90 years. Roughly 10 milliliters of peripheral blood were drawn from each donor into EDTA-treated Vacutainer tubes. Ficoll-Paque density-gradient centrifugation was used to isolate PBMCs, with at least 7 million per sample. Trizol reagent was used to extract total RNA from the PBMCs, yielding at least 5.5 micrograms per sample. Naive CD45RAhigh/CD27high T cell percentages were measured by flow cytometry on a PBMC aliquot from every donor.

The library was prepared using 5' RACE. Sequencing relied on an Illumina HiSeq 2500. The second PCR ran for roughly 7 to 11 cycles and used a J-beta primer mix along with a sample-barcoded 5' primer. A unique molecular identifier was introduced onto each TCR beta cDNA molecule by a template-switch 5' adaptor carrying 12 random nucleotides. Each sample yielded at least 2.5 million CDR3-containing paired-end reads. All of the RNA was converted into first-strand cDNA using the Mint cDNA synthesis kit, with a TRBC-specific oligonucleotide serving as the primer. Following uracil-DNA glycosylase treatment, a first 18-cycle PCR with universal primers M1SS and BC2_uni_R was performed on all cDNA. The paper's data handling went like this. For normalization, 1 million high-quality reads, each with a distinct molecular identifier, were randomly selected from each sample. Reads with shared molecular identifiers were discarded instead of being binned into consensus sequences. MiTCR, run with a Q25 quality threshold and the strictest error-elimination algorithm, handled CDR3 identification, clonotype clustering and error correction. Lower-bound total TCR beta diversity was estimated with a nonparametric unseen species model using Euler transformation. Through fastp at Q25 and MiXCR, TCRdb rebuilt clones from the public reads, retaining in-frame beta chains. Under each unique CDR3 protein, matching rows form one entry showing the most common genes and DNA. These V and J calls rely on TCRdb rather than the paper's analysis. The sample table shows 730,000 or so distinct CDR3 sequences, and over 40% are seen once. The ten largest clones capture around 30% of the sample.

Recombination joined TRBV4-3 with TRBJ2-1, with 8 junctional bases fitting TRBD2. The TCR originated in a man at least 80 years old in good health. The sample comprised blood. The DNA is as follows: TGCGCCAGCAGCCAAGTGTACAGCGGGAGCGCCAATGAGCAGTTCTTC. The translation is CASSQVYSGSANEQFF.